This T cell receptor beta chain was sequenced in a study of blood T cells in healthy people across ages. It was with a sample-barcoded 5' primer and a J-beta primer mix that a second PCR of about 6 to 11 cycles was run. TCRdb called the 5' RACE reads again in MiXCR, with one record for every CDR3 protein. This sample has hundreds of thousands of distinct CDR3 sequences, with approximately 48% found just once. In regard to this clonotype: Antigen specificity is unknown.

General study results and limits: Diversity estimates drawn from one million T cells were deemed underestimates.

V lost 3 bases, J lost 4 bases, and 3 bases stayed unmatched. The CDR3 contains 16 residues. Germline CDR1 SGHNT, CDR2 YENEEA. The TCR was taken from a man aged 60 to 69 in good health. V usage is TRBV11-3 and J usage is TRBJ2-1; TRBD2 matches at 13 bases. The sample was blood. The CDR3 spells CASSFGTSGVYNEQFF. The CDR3 DNA reads as TGTGCCAGCAGCTTCGGGACTAGCGGGGTTTACAATGAGCAGTTCTTC. Supplemented by reference TRBV11-3 and TRBJ2-1, the full variable domain reads EAGVVQSPRYKIIEKKQPVAFWCNPISGHNTLYWYLQNLGQGPELLIRYENEEAVDDSQLPKDRFSAERLKGVDSTLKIQPAELGDSAVYLCASSFGTSGVYNEQFFGPGTRLTVL.